This T cell receptor (beta chain) is from a study of spatial heterogeneity in lung cancer. At the level of the study: Available follow-up PBMC samples, collected a median of about two years post-resection, were sequenced.

Germline assignment: CDR1 SQVTM and CDR2 ANQGSEA. The CDR3 has 16 residues. The junction had 17 bases not matched to a gene; V was cut back by 5 bases and J by 9 bases. This clonotype was seen repeatedly, ten times or more. A distinct unique molecular identifier was carried by each TCR cDNA molecule. TCRdb re-called the 5' RACE reads through MiXCR, storing one row per CDR3 protein. The sample contains 25,000 to 30,000 distinct CDR3 sequences, 5% to 6.5% of which appear only once. Time point specified: blood at routine non-recurrence follow-up after resection. Unsorted whole RNA of tumor, nontumor lung or frozen PBMC was sequenced.

The TCR originated in a male donor with early-stage non-small cell lung cancer. Sequences were derived from PBMCs, sampled at follow-up. V gene TRBV29-1 combines with J gene TRBJ2-7, with 12 bases fitting TRBD2. CDR3 amino acids: CSVYRQLAGGPPRQYF. DNA for the CDR3: TGCAGCGTTTACCGACAACTAGCGGGGGGACCCCCTCGGCAGTACTTC.